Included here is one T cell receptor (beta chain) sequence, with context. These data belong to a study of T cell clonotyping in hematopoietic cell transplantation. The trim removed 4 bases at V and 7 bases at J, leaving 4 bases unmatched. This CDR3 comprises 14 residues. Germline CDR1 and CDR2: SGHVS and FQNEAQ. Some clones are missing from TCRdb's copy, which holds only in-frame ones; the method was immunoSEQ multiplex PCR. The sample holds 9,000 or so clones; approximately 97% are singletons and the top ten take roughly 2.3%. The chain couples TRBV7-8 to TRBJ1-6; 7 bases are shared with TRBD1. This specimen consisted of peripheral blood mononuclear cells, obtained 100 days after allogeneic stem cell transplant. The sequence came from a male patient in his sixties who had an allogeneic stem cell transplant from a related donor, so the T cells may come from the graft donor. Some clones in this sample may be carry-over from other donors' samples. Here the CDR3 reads CASSSDRANSPLHF. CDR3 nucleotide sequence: TGTGCCAGCAGCTCCGACAGGGCGAATTCACCCCTCCACTTT.